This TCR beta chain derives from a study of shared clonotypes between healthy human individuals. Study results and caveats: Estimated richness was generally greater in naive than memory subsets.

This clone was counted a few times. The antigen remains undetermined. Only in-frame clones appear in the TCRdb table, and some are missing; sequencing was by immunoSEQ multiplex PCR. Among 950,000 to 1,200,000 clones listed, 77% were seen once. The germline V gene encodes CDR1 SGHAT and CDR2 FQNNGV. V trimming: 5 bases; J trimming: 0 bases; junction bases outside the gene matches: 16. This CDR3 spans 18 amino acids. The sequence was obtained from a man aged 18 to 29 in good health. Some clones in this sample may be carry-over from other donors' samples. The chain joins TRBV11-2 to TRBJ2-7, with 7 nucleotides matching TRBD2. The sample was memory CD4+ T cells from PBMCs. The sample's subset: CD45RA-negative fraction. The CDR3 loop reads CASSPGRGGVGASYEQYF. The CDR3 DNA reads TGTGCCAGCAGCCCGGGACGGGGAGGGGTGGGAGCCTCCTACGAGCAGTACTTC.